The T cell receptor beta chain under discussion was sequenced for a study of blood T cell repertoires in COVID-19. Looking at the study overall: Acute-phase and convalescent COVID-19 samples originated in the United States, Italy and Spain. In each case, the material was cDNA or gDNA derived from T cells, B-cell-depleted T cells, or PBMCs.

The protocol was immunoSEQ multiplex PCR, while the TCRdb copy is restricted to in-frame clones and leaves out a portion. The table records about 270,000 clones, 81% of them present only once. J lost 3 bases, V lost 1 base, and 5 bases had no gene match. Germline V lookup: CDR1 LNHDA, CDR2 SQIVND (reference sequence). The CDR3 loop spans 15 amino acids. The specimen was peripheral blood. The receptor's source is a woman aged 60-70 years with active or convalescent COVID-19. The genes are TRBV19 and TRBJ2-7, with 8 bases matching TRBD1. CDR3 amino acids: CASSIATGGIYEQYF. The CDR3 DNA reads TGTGCCAGTAGTATAGCCACAGGGGGGATCTACGAGCAGTACTTC.